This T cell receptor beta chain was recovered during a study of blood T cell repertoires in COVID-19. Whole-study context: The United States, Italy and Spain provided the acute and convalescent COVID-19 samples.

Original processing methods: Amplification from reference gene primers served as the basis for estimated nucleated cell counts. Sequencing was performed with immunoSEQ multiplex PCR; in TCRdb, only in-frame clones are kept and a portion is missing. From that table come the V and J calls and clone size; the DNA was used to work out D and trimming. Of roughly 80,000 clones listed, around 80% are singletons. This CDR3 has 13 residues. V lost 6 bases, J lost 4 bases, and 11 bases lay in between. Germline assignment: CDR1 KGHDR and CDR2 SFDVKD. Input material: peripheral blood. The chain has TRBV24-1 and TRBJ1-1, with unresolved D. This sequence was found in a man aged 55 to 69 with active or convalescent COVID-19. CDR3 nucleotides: TGTGCCACCAGTCCGTTGGAGGCCACTGAAGCTTTCTTT. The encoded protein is CATSPLEATEAFF.